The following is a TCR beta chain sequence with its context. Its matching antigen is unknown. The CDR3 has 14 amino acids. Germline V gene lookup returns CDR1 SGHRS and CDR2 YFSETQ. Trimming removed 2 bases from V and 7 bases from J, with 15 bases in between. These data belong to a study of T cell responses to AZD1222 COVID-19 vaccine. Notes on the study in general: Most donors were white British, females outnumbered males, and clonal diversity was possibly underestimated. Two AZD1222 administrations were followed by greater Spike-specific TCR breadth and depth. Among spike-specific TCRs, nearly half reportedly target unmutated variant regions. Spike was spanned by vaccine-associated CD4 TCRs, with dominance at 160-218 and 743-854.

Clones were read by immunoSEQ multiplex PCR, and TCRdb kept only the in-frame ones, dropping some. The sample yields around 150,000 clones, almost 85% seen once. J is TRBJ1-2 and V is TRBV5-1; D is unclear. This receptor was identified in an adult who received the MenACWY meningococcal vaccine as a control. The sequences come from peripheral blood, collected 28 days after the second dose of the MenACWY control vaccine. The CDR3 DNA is TGCGCCAGCAGCTTATACAAGGAGCGGGGTGGCTACACCTTC. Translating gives CASSLYKERGGYTF.